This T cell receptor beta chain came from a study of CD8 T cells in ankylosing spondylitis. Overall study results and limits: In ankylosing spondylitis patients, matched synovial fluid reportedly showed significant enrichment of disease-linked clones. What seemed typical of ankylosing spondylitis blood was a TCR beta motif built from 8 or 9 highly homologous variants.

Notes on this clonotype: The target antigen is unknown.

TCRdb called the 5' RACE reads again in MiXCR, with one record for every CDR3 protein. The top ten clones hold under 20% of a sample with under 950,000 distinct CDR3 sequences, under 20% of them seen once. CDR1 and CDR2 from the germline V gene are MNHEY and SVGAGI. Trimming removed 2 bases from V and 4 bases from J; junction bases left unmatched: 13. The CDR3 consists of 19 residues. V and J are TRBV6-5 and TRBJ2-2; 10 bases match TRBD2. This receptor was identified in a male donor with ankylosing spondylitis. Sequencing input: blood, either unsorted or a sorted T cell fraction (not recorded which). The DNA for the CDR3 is TGTGCCAGCAGTTACGAGGGAACTAGCGGGGCCTCGGGCACCGGGGAGCTGTTTTTT. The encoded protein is CASSYEGTSGASGTGELFF.